This T cell receptor beta chain was recovered during a study of T-cell memory formation after mild COVID-19. Study results and limitations: From day 15 to 85, contracting clones were balanced between CD4 and CD8, whereas later expanders leaned toward CD4+. Contracting CD4+ clones lay largely in CM and EM, with CD8+ ones residing in EMRA. Specificity for SARS-CoV-2 was not confirmed among the second-wave clones peaking on day 37.

Libraries for TCRalpha and TCRbeta carried sample barcodes and unique molecular identifiers via 5'RACE. TCRdb re-derived calls from the 5' RACE reads in MiXCR, one entry per CDR3 protein. The data hold roughly 370,000 distinct CDR3 sequences, with 15% to 20% observed a single time. A note on this clonotype: Its target is not known.

Germline CDR1 reads SEHNR; CDR2 reads FQNEAQ (reference sequence). With 5 bases removed from V and 7 bases from J, the gap between germline ends came to 14 bases. This CDR3 spans 13 amino acids. The rearrangement uses TRBV7-9 and TRBJ1-1; tentatively, D is TRBD1 (5 bases). Sequencing used PBMCs or a T cell subset sorted from them (not recorded which). This clonotype was sampled from a young man who had mild COVID-19 (a few samples of this study predate the infection). Cell type and time point are not known. This CDR3 reads CASSPWDRDEAFF. As DNA, the CDR3 is TGTGCCAGCAGCCCTTGGGACCGTGATGAAGCTTTCTTT.